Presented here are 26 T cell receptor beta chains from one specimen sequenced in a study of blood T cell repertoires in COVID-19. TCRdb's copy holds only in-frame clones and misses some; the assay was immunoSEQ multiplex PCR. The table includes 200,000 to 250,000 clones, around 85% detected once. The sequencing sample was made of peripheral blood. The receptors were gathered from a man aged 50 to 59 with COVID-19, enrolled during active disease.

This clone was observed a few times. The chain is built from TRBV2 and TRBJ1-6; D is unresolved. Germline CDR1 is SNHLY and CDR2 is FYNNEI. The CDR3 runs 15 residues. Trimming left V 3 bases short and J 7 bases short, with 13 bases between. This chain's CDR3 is CASSDEVLLNSPLHF. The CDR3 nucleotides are TGTGCCAGCAGTGATGAGGTCTTGCTCAATTCACCCCTCCACTTT.

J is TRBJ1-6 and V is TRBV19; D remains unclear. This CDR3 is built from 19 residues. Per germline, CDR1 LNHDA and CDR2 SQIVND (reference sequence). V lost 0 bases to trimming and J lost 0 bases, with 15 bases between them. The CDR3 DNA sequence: TGTGCCAGTAGTATAGAAGTTCCCAGGAGGAGCTCCTATAATTCACCCCTCCACTTT. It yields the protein CASSIEVPRRSSYNSPLHF.

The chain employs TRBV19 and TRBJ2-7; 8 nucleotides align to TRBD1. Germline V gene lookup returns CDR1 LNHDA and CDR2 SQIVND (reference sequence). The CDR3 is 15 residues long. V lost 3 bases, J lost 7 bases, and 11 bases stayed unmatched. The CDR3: CASSMTGTGGREQYF. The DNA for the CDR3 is TGTGCCAGTAGTATGACGGGGACAGGAGGGCGGGAGCAGTACTTC.

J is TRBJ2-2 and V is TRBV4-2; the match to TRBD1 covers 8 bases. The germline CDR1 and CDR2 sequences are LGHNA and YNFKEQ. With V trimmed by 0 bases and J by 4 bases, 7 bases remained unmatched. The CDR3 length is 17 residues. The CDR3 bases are TGTGCCAGCAGCCAAGATCATGGACAGGGAGGCACCGGGGAGCTGTTTTTT. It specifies CASSQDHGQGGTGELFF.

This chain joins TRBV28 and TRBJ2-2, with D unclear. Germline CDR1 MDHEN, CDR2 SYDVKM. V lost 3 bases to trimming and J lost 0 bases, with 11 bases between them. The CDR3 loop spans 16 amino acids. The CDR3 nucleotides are TGTGCCAGCAGTTTTTCCCGTGCGTCGAACACCGGGGAGCTGTTTTTT. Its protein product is CASSFSRASNTGELFF.

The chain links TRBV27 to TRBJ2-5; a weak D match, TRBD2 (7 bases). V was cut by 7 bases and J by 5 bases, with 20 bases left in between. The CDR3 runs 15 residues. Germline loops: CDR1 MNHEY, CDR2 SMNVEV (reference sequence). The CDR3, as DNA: TGTGCCAGCAAGAGTTCCACGGGGGGCTGGGAGACCCAGTACTTC. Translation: CASKSSTGGWETQYF.

CDR3 region: CASSSLLQGFTGELFF. DNA for the CDR3: TGCGCCAGCAGCTCCTTACTACAGGGTTTCACCGGGGAGCTGTTTTTT. The chain couples TRBV5-1 to TRBJ2-2; tentatively, D is TRBD1 (6 bases). Germline lookup yields CDR1 SGHRS and CDR2 YFSETQ. The V and J ends lost 3 bases and 4 bases respectively, with 16 bases between them. The CDR3 is 16 amino acids.

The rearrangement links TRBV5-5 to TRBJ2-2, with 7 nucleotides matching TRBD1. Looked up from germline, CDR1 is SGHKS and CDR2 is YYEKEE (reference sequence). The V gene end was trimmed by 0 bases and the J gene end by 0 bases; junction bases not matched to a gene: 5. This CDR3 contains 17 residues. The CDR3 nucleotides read TGTGCCAGCAGCTTGGCCGGGACAGCTTCGAACACCGGGGAGCTGTTTTTT. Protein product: CASSLAGTASNTGELFF.

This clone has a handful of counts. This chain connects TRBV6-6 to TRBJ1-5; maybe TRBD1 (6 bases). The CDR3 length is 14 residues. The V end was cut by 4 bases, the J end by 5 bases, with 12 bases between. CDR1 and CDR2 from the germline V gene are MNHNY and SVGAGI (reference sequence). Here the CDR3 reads CASSLTGRDQPQHF. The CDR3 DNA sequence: TGTGCCAGCAGTTTGACAGGTCGCGATCAGCCCCAGCATTTT.

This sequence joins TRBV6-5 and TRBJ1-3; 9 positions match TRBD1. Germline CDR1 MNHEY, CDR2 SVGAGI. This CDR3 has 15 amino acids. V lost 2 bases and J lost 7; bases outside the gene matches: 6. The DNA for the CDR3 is TGTGCCAGCAGTTACCTGGGACAGGGATGGAACACCATATATTTT. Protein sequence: CASSYLGQGWNTIYF.

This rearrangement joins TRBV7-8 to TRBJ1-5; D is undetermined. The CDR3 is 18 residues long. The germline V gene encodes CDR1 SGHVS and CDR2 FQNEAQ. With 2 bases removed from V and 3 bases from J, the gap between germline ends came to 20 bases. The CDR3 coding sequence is TGTGCCAGCAGCTTAATCATAGGAGCGGGGTTTGTCAATCAGCCCCAGCATTTT. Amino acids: CASSLIIGAGFVNQPQHF.

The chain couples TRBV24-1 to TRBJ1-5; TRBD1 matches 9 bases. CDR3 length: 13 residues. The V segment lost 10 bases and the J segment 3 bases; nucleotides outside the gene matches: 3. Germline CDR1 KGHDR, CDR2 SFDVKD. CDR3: CATGDRDNQPQHF. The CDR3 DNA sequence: TGTGCCACAGGGGACAGGGACAATCAGCCCCAGCATTTT.

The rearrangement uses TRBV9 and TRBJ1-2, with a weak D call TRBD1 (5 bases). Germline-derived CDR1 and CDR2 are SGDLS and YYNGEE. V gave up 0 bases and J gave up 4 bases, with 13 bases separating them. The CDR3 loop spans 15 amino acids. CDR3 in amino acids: CASSVGGRGGYGYTF. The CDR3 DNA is TGTGCCAGCAGCGTAGGTGGGAGGGGAGGCTATGGCTACACCTTC.

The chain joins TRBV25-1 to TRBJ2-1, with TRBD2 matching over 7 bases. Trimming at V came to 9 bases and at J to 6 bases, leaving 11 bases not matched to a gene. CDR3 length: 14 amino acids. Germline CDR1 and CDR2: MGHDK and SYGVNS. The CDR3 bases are TGTGCCAGTCGCCCCCCTAGCGGCCTCAATGAGCAGTTCTTC. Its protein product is CASRPPSGLNEQFF.

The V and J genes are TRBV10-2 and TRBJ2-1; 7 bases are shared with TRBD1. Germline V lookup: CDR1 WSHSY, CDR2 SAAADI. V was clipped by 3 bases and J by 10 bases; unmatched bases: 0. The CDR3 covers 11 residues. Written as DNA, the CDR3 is TGCGCCAGCAGTGACAGGGGGGAGCAGTTCTTC. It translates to CASSDRGEQFF.

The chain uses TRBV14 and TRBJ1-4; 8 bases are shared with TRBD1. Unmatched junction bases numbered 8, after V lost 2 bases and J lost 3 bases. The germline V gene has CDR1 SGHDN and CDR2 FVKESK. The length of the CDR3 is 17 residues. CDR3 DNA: TGTGCCAGCAGCCAATCCCGGGACAGGCTTCCTAATGAAAAACTGTTTTTT. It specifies CASSQSRDRLPNEKLFF.

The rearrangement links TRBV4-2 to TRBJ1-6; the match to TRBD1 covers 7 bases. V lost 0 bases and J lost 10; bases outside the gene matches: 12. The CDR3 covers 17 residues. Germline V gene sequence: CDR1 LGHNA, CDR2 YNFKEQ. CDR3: CASSQDLVTGVLSPLHF. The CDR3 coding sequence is TGTGCCAGCAGCCAAGATCTTGTTACAGGGGTTCTATCACCCCTCCACTTT.

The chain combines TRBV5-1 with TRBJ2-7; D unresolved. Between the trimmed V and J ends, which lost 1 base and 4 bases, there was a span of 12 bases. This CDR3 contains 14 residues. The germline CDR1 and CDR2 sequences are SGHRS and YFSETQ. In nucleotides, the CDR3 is TGCGCCAGCAGCTTGTCTGAGTCGAAGTACGAGCAGTACTTC. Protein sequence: CASSLSESKYEQYF.

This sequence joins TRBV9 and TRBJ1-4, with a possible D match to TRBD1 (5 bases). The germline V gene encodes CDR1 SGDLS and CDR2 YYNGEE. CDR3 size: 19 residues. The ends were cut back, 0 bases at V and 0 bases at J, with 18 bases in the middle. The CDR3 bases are TGTGCCAGCAGCGTAGGCCCAGCGGGGGAGTTCTCAACTAATGAAAAACTGTTTTTT. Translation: CASSVGPAGEFSTNEKLFF.

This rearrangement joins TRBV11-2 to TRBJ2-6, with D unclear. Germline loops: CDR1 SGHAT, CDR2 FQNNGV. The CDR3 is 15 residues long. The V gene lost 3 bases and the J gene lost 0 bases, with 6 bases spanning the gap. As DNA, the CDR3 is TGTGCCAGCAGCTTTAGCTCCTCTGGGGCCAACGTCCTGACTTTC. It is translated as CASSFSSSGANVLTF.

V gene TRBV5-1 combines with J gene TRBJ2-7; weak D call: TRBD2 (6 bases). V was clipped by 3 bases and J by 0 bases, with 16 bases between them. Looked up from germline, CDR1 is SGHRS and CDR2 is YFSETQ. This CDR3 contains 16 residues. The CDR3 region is CASSSAGGALSYEQYF. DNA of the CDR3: TGCGCCAGCAGCTCCGCCGGCGGGGCCCTCTCCTACGAGCAGTACTTC.

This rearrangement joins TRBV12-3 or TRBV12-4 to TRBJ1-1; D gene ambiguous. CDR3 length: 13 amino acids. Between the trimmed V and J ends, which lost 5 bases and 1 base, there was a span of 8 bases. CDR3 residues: CASSTRQNTEAFF. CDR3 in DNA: TGTGCCAGCAGTACCCGACAGAACACTGAAGCTTTCTTT.

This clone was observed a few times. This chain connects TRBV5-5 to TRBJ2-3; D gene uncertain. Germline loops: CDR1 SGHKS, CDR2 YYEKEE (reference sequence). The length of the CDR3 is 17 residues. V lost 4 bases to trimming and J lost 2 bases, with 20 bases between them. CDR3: CASSQMVATRITDTQYF. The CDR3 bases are TGTGCCAGCAGCCAAATGGTGGCCACAAGAATCACAGATACGCAGTATTTT.

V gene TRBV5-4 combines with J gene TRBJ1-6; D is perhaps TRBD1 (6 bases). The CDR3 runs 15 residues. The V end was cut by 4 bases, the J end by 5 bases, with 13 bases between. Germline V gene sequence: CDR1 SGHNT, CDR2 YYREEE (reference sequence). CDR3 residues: CASSRTGRDNSPLHF. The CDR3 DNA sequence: TGTGCCAGCAGCCGAACAGGGAGAGATAATTCACCCCTCCACTTT.

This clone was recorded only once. CDR3 DNA sequence: TGCGCCAGCAGTGAGTTAGAGGGGGCGGGTCAGCCCCAGCATTTT. It is translated as CASSELEGAGQPQHF. The chain recombines TRBV10-2 with TRBJ1-5; 7 positions agree with TRBD1. The CDR3 has 15 amino acids. From germline, CDR1 is WSHSY and CDR2 SAAADI. The J segment lost 6 bases and the V segment lost 1 base, leaving 6 bases of the junction unmatched.

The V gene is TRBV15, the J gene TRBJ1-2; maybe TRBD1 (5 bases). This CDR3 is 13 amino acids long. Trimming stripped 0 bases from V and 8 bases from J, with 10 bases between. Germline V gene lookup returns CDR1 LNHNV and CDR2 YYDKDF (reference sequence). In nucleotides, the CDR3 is TGTGCCACCAGCAGAGAAGATAAGGGGGGCTACACCTTC. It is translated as CATSREDKGGYTF.